This T cell receptor (beta chain) was sequenced for a study of control samples from healthy donors and cancer patients. The length of the CDR3 is 14 residues. Germline CDR1 SEHNR, CDR2 FQNEAQ (reference sequence). Trimming took off 1 base at V and 2 bases at J, with 7 bases between the two ends. Clones were read by immunoSEQ multiplex PCR, and TCRdb kept only the in-frame ones, dropping some. Of some 74,000 clones listed, 85% to 95% are singletons. Sequenced: blood. This clonotype was sampled from a woman in her thirties in good health. The V call is TRBV7-9, the J call TRBJ2-3, with TRBD1 as a possible D gene (6 bases). The CDR3 loop reads CASSLGDTTDTQYF. The CDR3 DNA sequence: TGTGCCAGCAGCTTAGGGGACACCACAGATACGCAGTATTTT. The whole variable domain, filled in from reference TRBV7-9 and TRBJ2-3, reads DTGVSQNPRHKITKRGQNVTFRCDPISEHNRLYWYRQTLGQGPEFLTYFQNEAQLEKSRLLSDRFSAERPKGSFSTLEIQRTEQGDSAMYLCASSLGDTTDTQYFGPGTRLTVL.